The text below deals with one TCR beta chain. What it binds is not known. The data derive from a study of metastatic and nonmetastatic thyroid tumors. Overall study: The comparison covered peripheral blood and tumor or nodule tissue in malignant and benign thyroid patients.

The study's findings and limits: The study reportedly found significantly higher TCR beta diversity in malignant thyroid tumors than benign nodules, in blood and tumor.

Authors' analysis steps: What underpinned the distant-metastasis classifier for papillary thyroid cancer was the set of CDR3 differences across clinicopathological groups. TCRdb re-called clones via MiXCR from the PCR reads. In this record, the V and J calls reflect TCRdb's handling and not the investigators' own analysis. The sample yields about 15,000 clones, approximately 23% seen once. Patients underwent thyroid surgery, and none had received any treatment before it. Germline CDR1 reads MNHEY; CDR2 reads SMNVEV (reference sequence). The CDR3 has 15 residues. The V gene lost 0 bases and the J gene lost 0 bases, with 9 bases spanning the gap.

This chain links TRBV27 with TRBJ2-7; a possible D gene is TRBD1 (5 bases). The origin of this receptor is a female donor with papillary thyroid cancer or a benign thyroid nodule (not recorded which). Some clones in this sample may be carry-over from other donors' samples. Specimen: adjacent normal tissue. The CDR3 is CASSLSQAPSYEQYF. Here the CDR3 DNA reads TGTGCCAGCAGTTTATCACAGGCCCCCTCCTACGAGCAGTACTTC.